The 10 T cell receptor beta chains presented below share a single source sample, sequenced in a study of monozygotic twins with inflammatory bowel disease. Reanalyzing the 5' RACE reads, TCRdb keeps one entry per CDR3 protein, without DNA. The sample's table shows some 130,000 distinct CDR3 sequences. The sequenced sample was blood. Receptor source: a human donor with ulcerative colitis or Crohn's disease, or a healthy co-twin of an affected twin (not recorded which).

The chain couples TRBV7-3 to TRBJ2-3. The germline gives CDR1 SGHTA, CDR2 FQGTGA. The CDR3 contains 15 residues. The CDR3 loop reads CASSLTLTGTDTQYF.

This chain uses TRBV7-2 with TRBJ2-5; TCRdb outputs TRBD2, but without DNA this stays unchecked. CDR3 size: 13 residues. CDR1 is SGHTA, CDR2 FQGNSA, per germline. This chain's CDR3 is CASNREIQETQYF.

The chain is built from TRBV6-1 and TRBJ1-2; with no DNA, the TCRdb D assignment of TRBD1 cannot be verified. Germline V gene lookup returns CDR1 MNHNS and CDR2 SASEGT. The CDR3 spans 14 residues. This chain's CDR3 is CASSRTGGGYGYTF.

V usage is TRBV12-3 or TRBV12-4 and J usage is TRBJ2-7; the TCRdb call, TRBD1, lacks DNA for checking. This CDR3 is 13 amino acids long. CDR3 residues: CAISLTGIYEQYF.

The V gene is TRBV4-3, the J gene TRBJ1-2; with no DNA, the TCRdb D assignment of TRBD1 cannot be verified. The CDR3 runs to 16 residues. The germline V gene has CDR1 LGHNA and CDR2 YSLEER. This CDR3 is CASSQETRQGMDGYTF.

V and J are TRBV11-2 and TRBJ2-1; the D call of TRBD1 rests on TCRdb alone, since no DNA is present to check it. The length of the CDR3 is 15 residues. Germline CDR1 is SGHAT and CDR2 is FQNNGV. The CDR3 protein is CASSQRFGGNGLQFF.

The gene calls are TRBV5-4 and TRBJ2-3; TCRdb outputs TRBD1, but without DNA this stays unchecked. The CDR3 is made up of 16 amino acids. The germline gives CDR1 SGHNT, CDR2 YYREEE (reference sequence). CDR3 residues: CASSLAGGPSTDTQYF.

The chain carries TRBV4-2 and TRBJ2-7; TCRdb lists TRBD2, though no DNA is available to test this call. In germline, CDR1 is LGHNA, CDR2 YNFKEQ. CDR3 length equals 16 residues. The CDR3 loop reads CASSQVTSGFSYEQYF.

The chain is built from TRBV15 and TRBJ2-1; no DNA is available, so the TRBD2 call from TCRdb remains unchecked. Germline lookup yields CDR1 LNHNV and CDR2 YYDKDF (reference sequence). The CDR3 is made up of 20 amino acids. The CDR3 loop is CATSRGSGSAAFIPYNEQFF.

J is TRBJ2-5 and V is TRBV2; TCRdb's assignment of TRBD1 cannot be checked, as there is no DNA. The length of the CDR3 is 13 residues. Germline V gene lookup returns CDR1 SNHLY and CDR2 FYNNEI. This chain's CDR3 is CASSERGQETQYF.